This entry is about one T cell receptor beta chain. The data were taken from a study of T-cell reconstitution after alpha-beta-depleted transplantation in children. The CDR3 spans 11 residues. Germline CDR1 DFQATT, CDR2 SNEGSKA (reference sequence). V was clipped by 2 bases and J by 4 bases, with 5 bases between them. Unique molecular identifiers tagged the TCRbeta library. TCRdb reprocessed the PCR reads with MiXCR, giving one entry per CDR3 protein. In the table there are hundreds of thousands of distinct CDR3 sequences, roughly 23% of which are singletons. The receptor was isolated from a boy less than two years old who had a stem cell transplant for acute myeloid leukemia, so the T cells may come from the graft donor. V and J are TRBV20-1 and TRBJ1-1; D ambiguous. The specimen comprised PBMCs, mostly from graft donor cells, sampled 360 days after TCRalphabeta/CD19-depleted stem cell transplant. The CDR3 region is CSARWSTEAFF. In DNA, the CDR3 is TGCAGTGCTAGATGGAGCACTGAAGCTTTCTTT.